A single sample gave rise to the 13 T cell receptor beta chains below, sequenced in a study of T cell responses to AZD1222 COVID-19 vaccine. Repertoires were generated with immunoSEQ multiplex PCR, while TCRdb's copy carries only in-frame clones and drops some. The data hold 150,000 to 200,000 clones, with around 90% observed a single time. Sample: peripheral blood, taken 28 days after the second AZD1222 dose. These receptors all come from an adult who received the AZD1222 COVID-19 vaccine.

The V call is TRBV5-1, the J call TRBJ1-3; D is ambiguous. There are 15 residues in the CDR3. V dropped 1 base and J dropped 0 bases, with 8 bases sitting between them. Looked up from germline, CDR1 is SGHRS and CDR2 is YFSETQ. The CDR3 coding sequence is TGCGCCAGCAGCTTGTACAGTTCCTCTGGAAACACCATATATTTT. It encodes CASSLYSSSGNTIYF.

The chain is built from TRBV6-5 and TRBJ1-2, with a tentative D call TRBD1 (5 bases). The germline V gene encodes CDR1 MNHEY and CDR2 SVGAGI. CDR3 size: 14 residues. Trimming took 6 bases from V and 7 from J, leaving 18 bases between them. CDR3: CASRQPRQGGGYTF. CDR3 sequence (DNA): TGTGCCAGCAGACAACCTCGTCAGGGAGGTGGCTACACCTTC.

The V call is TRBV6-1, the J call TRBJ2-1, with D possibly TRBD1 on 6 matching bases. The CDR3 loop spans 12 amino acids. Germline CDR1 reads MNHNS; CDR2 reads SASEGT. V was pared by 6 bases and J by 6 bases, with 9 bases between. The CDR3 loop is CASSWDINEQFF. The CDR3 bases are TGTGCCAGCAGCTGGGACATCAATGAGCAGTTCTTC.

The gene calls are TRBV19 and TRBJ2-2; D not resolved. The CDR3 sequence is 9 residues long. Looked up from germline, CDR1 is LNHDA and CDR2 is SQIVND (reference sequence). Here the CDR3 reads CDHCGELFF. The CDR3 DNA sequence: TGTGATCATTGCGGGGAGCTGTTTTTT. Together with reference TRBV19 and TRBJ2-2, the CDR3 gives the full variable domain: DGGITQSPKYLFRKEGQNVTLSCEQNLNHDAMYWYRQDPGQGLRLIYYSQIVNDFQKGDIAEGYSVSREKKESFPLTVTSAQKNPTAFYLCDHCGELFFGEGSRLTVL.

CDR3 sequence (DNA): TGCGCCAGCAGTGAGAGCAATCAGCCCCAGCATTTT. Translating gives CASSESNQPQHF. The chain employs TRBV10-2 and TRBJ1-5; unclear D gene. Per germline, CDR1 WSHSY and CDR2 SAAADI. This CDR3 comprises 12 residues. The ends were cut back, 2 bases at V and 1 base at J, with 0 bases in the middle.

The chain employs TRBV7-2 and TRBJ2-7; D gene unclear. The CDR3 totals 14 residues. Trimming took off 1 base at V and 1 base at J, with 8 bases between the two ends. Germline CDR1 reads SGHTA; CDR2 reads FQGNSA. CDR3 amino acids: CASSLGVRSYEQYF. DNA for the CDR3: TGTGCCAGCAGCTTAGGAGTACGTTCCTACGAGCAGTACTTC.

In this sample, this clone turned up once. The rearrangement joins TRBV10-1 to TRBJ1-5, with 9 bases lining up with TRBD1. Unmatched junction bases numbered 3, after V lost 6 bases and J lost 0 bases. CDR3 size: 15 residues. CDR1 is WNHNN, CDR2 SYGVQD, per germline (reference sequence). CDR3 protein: CASREDRGSNQPQHF. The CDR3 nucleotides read TGCGCCAGCAGGGAGGACAGGGGTAGCAATCAGCCCCAGCATTTT.

The CDR3 spells CASSTQGSENTEAFF. In nucleotides, the CDR3 is TGTGCCAGCAGCACGCAGGGGTCGGAGAACACTGAAGCTTTCTTT. The chain carries TRBV11-2 and TRBJ1-1; possible D gene TRBD1, 6 bases. V gave up 5 bases and J gave up 1 base, with 14 bases separating them. Germline loops: CDR1 SGHAT, CDR2 FQNNGV. The CDR3 contains 15 residues. The full variable domain, rest sourced from reference TRBV11-2 and TRBJ1-1, is EAGVAQSPRYKIIEKRQSVAFWCNPISGHATLYWYQQILGQGPKLLIQFQNNGVVDDSQLPKDRFSAERLKGVDSTLKIQPAKLEDSAVYLCASSTQGSENTEAFFGQGTRLTVV.

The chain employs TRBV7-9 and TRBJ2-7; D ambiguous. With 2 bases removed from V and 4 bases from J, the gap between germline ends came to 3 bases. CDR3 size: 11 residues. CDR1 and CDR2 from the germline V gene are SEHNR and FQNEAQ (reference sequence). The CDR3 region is CASSLFYEQYF. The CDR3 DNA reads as TGTGCCAGCAGCTTATTTTACGAGCAGTACTTC.

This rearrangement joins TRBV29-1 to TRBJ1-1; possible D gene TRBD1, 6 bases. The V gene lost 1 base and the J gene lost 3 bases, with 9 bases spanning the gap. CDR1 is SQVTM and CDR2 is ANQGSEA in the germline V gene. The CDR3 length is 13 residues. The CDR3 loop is CSVEGPGDTEAFF. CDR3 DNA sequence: TGCAGCGTTGAAGGCCCAGGGGACACTGAAGCTTTCTTT.

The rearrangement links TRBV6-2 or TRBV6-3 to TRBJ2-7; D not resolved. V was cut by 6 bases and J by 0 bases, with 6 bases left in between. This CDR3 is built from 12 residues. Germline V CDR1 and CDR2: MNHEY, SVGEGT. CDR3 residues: CASSPHSYEQYF. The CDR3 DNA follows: TGTGCCAGCAGCCCTCACTCCTACGAGCAGTACTTC.

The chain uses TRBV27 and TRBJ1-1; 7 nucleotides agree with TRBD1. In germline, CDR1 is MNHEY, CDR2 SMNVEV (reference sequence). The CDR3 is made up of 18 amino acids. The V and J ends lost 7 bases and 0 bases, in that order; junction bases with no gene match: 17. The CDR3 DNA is TGTGCCAGCACCTCATTATCCGACAGGGTGATGGTGAACACTGAAGCTTTCTTT. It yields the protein CASTSLSDRVMVNTEAFF.

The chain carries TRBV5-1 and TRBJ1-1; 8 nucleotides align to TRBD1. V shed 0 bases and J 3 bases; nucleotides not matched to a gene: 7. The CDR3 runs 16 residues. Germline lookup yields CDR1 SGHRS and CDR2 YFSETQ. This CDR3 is CASSLGQGIWDTEAFF. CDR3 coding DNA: TGCGCCAGCAGCTTGGGACAGGGGATATGGGACACTGAAGCTTTCTTT.